This paragraph reports one TCR beta chain. Its antigen is not identified. These data come from a study of CXCR3-negative and CXCR3-positive naive CD8 T cells. Study outcomes and limitations: Researchers report that CXCR3-positive naive cells carry more hydrophobic TRB CDR3s than CXCR3-negative naive cells. Comparably high diversity was seen in both naive subsets, and much lower diversity in memory CD8+ cells.

The authors gated naive CD8+ T cells as CD45RO-CCR7+CD27+CD95-. All TRB cDNA libraries came from 5' RACE performed with UMI labels. For each CDR3 protein, TCRdb gives one entry from its re-call of the 5' RACE reads, without DNA. This sample contains 150,000 or so distinct CDR3 sequences. The source of this sequence is a human donor in good health. Some clones in this sample may be carry-over from other donors' samples. The sample comprised naive CXCR3+ CD8+ T cells from blood. Subset described: CD45RO-CCR7+CD27+CD95- naive CD8+ T cells expressing CXCR3 (TNR3+).

The chain's CDR3 is CASSLPPTPLWEQYF. The rearrangement links TRBV7-9 to TRBJ2-7. The CDR3 runs to 15 residues. Per the germline V gene, CDR1 is SEHNR and CDR2 is FQNEAQ (reference sequence).